This TCR beta chain was identified in a study of graft-versus-host responses after intestinal transplantation. Study-wide context: All recipients got anti-thymocyte globulin induction, then tacrolimus and steroids for 3 to 4 years.

V dropped 2 bases and J dropped 0 bases, with 14 bases sitting between them. This CDR3 is 17 amino acids long. Germline-derived CDR1 and CDR2 are MNHNS and SASEGT. Sequencing was performed with immunoSEQ multiplex PCR; in TCRdb, only in-frame clones are kept and a portion is missing. The sample includes approximately 14,000 clones, 30% to 40% of them seen just once. This clone was seen only a few times. The authors combined around 200,000 CFSE-labeled responder cells with around 200,000 irradiated, violet-dye-labeled stimulator cells in plates. Proliferating CFSE-low CD3+CD4+ and CD3+CD8+ responders were sorted post-reaction.

The rearrangement links TRBV6-1 to TRBJ1-5; no definite D call. Here the sequenced sample was alloreactive CD8+ T cells from a mixed lymphocyte reaction culture, taken before intestinal transplant. Subset in this sample: CFSE-low proliferating T cells sorted from roughly six-day pre-transplant mixed lymphocyte reaction (GvH or HvG direction). The receptor was isolated from a human patient who received an intestinal transplant. In nucleotides, the CDR3 is TGTGCCAGCAGTGAACATGTACAGCTTTATAGCAATCAGCCCCAGCATTTT. Translation: CASSEHVQLYSNQPQHF.